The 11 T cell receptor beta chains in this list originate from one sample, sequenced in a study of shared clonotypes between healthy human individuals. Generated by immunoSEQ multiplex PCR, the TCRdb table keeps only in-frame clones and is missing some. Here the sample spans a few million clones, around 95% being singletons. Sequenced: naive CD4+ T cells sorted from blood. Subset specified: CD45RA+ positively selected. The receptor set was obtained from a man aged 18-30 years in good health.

As DNA, the CDR3 is TGTGCCAGCAGCTTACCGGGACAGCGTAATTCACCCCTCCACTTT. Protein: CASSLPGQRNSPLHF. This chain connects TRBV7-2 to TRBJ1-6, with 7 positions matching TRBD1. The CDR3 contains 15 residues. Losses at the gene ends were 2 bases for V and 6 bases for J; bases not matched to a gene: 4. From germline, CDR1 is SGHTA and CDR2 FQGNSA.

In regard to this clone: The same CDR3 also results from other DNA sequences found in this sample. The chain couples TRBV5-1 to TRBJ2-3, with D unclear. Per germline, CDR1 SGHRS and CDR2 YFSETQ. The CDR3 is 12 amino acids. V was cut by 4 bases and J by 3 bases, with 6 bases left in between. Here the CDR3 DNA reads TGCGCCAGCAGCCTAACTACAGATACGCAGTATTTT. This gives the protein CASSLTTDTQYF.

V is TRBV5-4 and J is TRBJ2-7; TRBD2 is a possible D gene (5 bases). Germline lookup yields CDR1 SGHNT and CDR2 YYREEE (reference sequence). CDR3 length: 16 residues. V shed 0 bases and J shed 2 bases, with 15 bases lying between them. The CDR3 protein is CASSLVSWRGTYEQYF. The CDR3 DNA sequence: TGTGCCAGCAGCTTGGTCAGTTGGCGAGGGACCTACGAGCAGTACTTC. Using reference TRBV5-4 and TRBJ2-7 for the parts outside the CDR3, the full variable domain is ETGVTQSPTHLIKTRGQQVTLRCSSQSGHNTVSWYQQALGQGPQFIFQYYREEENGRGNFPPRFSGLQFPNYSSELNVNALELDDSALYLCASSLVSWRGTYEQYFGPGTRLTVT.

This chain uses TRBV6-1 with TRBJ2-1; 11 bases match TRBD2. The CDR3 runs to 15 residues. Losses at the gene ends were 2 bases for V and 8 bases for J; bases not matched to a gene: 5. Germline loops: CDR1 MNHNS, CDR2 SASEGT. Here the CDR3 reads CASSEPGLAVDEQFF. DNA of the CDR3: TGTGCCAGCAGTGAACCGGGACTAGCGGTCGATGAGCAGTTCTTC.

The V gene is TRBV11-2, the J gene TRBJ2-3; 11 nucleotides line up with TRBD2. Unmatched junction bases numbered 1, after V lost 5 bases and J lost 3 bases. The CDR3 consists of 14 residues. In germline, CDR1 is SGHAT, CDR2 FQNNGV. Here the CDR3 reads CASSPSGRTDTQYF. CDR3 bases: TGTGCCAGCAGCCCTAGCGGGAGGACAGATACGCAGTATTTT.

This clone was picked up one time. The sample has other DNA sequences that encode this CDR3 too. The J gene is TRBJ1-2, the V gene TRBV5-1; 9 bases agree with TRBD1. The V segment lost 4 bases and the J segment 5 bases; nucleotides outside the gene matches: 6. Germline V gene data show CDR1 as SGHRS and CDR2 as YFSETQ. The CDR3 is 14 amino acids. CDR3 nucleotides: TGCGCCAGCAGCCCGGAGGGGACAGGGTATGGCTACACCTTC. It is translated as CASSPEGTGYGYTF.

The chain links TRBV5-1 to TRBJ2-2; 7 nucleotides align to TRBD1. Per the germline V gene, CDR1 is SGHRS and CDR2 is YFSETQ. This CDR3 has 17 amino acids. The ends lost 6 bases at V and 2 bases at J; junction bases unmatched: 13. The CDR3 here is CASKSSVDRPNTGELFF. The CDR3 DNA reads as TGCGCCAGCAAGTCCTCGGTGGACAGGCCTAACACCGGGGAGCTGTTTTTT. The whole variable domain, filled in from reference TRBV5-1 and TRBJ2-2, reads KAGVTQTPRYLIKTRGQQVTLSCSPISGHRSVSWYQQTPGQGLQFLFEYFSETQRNKGNFPGRFSGRQFSNSRSEMNVSTLELGDSALYLCASKSSVDRPNTGELFFGEGSRLTVL.

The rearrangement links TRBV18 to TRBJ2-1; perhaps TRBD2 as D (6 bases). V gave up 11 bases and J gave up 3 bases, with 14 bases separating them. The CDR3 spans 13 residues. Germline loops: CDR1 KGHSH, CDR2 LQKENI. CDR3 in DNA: TGTGCCGGCCTTAGCGGTCGCTACAATGAGCAGTTCTTC. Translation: CAGLSGRYNEQFF.

The CDR3 nucleotides are TGTGCCAGCAGCCCCCAGGTACAAGAGACCCAGTACTTC. Translating it yields CASSPQVQETQYF. The chain joins TRBV5-6 to TRBJ2-5; no clear D. The V gene's germline CDR1 is SGHDT and CDR2 YYEEEE. Trimming pared 4 bases from V and 2 bases from J, leaving 9 bases between. This CDR3 comprises 13 residues. Together with reference TRBV5-6 and TRBJ2-5, the CDR3 gives the full variable domain: DAGVTQSPTHLIKTRGQQVTLRCSPKSGHDTVSWYQQALGQGPQFIFQYYEEEERQRGNFPDRFSGHQFPNYSSELNVNALLLGDSALYLCASSPQVQETQYFGPGTRLLVL.

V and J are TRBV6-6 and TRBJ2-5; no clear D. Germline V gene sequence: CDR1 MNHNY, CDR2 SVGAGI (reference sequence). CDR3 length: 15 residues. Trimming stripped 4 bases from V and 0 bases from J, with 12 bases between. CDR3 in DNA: TGTGCCAGCAGTTCCCCGGGTGGATACCAAGAGACCCAGTACTTC. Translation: CASSSPGGYQETQYF.

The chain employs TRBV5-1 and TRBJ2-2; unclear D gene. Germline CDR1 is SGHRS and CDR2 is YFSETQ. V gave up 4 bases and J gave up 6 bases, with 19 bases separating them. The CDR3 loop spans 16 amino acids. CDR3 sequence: CASSLSPGTLAGELFF. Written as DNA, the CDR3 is TGCGCCAGCAGCCTTAGCCCCGGAACGCTAGCCGGGGAGCTGTTTTTT. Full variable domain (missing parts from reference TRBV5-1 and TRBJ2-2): KAGVTQTPRYLIKTRGQQVTLSCSPISGHRSVSWYQQTPGQGLQFLFEYFSETQRNKGNFPGRFSGRQFSNSRSEMNVSTLELGDSALYLCASSLSPGTLAGELFFGEGSRLTVL.